The 3 T cell receptor beta chains below come from one sample, sequenced in a study of Ad26.COV2.S vaccination and SARS-CoV-2 variants. Assay: immunoSEQ multiplex PCR; the TCRdb copy retains only in-frame clones and omits some. The sample has about 350,000 clones; about 88% are singletons. Treatment of the sample: roughly 19 received Ad26.COV2.S at low or high dose, single or two shots; a few received placebo; per-sample allocation not given. After the first vaccine or placebo injection, samples were drawn on day 63. The specimen comprised peripheral blood, sampled in a trial of Ad26.COV2.S vaccine versus placebo. The receptors were sampled from a person aged 18 to 65 who received the Ad26.COV2.S COVID-19 vaccine or a placebo.

V usage is TRBV14 and J usage is TRBJ2-5, with 8 bases fitting TRBD1. The CDR3 totals 16 residues. V dropped 5 bases and J dropped 2; count of bases not matched to a gene: 10. The germline V gene encodes CDR1 SGHDN and CDR2 FVKESK. As DNA, the CDR3 is TGTGCCAGCAGCACGTTGGGACAGGAGGTTCAAGAGACCCAGTACTTC. This sequence encodes CASSTLGQEVQETQYF.

The V call is TRBV3-1 (or the pseudogene TRBV3-2), the J call TRBJ1-1; a weak D match, TRBD1 (5 bases). Germline values: CDR1 LGHDT, CDR2 YNNKEL (reference sequence). The ends were cut back, 0 bases at V and 0 bases at J, with 14 bases in the middle. The CDR3 runs 17 residues. For the CDR3, the DNA is TGTGCCAGCAGCCAAGATGGCACGGGACCCATGAACACTGAAGCTTTCTTT. This codes for CASSQDGTGPMNTEAFF.

This chain connects TRBV5-6 to TRBJ1-1; D is ambiguous. Deletions cut 2 bases from V and 2 bases from J, with 4 bases between. Germline lookup yields CDR1 SGHDT and CDR2 YYEEEE. The CDR3 is made up of 12 amino acids. The CDR3 nucleotides are TGTGCCAGCAGCTTCGGTAACACTGAAGCTTTCTTT. Protein product: CASSFGNTEAFF.